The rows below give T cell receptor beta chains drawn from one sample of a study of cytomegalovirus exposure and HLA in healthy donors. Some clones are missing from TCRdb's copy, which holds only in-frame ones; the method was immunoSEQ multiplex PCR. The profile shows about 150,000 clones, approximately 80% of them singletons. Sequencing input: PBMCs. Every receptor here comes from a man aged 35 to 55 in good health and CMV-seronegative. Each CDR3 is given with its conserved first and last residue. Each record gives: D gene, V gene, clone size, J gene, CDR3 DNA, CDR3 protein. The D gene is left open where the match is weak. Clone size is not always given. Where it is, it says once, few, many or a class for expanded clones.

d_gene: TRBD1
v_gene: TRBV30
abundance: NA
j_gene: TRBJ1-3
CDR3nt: TGTGCCTGGAGTCTAGACAGGGTCTCTGGAAACACCATATATTTT
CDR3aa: CAWSLDRVSGNTIYF

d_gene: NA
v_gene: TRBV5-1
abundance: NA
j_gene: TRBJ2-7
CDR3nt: TGCGCCAGCAGCTTTGGCCCCGGCGGCAACTCCTACGAGCAGTACTTC
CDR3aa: CASSFGPGGNSYEQYF

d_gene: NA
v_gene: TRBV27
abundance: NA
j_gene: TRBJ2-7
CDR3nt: TGTGCCAGCAGTTTATCGACAGGCGGTTACCACGAGCAGTACTTC
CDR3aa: CASSLSTGGYHEQYF

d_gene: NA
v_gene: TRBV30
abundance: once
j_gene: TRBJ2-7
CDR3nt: TGTGCCTGGAGTGTACGCAGGCAGTACGAGCAGTACTTC
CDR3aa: CAWSVRRQYEQYF

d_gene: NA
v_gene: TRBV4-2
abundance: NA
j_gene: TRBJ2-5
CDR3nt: TGTGCCAGCAGCCAAGTTGAGGCGGGCTGGCAAGAGACCCAGTACTTC
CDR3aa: CASSQVEAGWQETQYF

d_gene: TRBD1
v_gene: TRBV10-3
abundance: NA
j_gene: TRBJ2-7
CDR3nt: TGTGCCATCAGGGGACAGGGGAGCTCCTACGAGCAGTACTTC
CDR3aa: CAIRGQGSSYEQYF

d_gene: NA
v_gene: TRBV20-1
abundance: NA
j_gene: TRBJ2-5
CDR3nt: TGCAGTGCTGGAAGGGGAGAGACCCAGTACTTC
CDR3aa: CSAGRGETQYF

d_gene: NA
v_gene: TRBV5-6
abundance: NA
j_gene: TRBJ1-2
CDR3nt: TGTGCCAGCAGCTTGGGAGGAGGGAACTATGGCTACACCTTC
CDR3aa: CASSLGGGNYGYTF

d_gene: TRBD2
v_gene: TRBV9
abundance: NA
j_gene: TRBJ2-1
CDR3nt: TGTGCCAGCAGCGTAGAGGCGGGGGGGCTAGTCAATGAGCAGTTCTTC
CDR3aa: CASSVEAGGLVNEQFF

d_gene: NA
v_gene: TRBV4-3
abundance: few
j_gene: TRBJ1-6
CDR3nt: TGCGCCAGCAGCCAAGAAACAGTATACATTCACCCCCTCCACTTT
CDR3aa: CASSQETVYIHPLHF

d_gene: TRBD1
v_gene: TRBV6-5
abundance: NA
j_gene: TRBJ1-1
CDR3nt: TGTGCCAGCAGTTACCACGGACAGGGGGGGACTGAAGCTTTCTTT
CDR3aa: CASSYHGQGGTEAFF

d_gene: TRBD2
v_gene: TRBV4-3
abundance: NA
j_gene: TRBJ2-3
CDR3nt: TGCGCCAGCAGCCAAGGGCGGGGGAGCTACACAGATACGCAGTATTTT
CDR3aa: CASSQGRGSYTDTQYF

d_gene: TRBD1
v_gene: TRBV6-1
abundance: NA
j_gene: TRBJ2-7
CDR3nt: TGTGCCAGCAGTGAGCCGGGGACAGGGGGCTACGAGCAGTACTTC
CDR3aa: CASSEPGTGGYEQYF

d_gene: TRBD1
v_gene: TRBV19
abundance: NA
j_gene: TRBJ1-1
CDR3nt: TGTGCCAGTAGTCTCCAACAGGGGGCTATGACTGAAGCTTTCTTT
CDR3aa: CASSLQQGAMTEAFF

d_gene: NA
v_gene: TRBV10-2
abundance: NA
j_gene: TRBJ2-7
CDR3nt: TGCGCCAGCAGTGATGGGGGGATAAAAACGATCTGGGACGAGCAGTACTTC
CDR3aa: CASSDGGIKTIWDEQYF

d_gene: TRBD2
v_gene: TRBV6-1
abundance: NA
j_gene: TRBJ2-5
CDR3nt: TGTGCCAGCAGTGAAAGAGTTAGCGGGAGGTTTCGGGAGACCCAGTACTTC
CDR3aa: CASSERVSGRFRETQYF

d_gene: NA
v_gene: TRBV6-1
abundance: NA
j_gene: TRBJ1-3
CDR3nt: TGTGCCAGCAGGGTGGGACAACTCTCTGGAAACACCATATATTTT
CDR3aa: CASRVGQLSGNTIYF

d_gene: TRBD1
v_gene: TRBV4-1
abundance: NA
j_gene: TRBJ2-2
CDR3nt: TGCGCCAGCAGCCCGGGACAGTCGAACACCGGGGAGCTGTTTTTT
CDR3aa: CASSPGQSNTGELFF

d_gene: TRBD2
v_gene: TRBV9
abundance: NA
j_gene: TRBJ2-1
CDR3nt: TGTGCCAGCAGCGAGGGAGGGAGCTCCTACAATGAGCAGTTCTTC
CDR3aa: CASSEGGSSYNEQFF

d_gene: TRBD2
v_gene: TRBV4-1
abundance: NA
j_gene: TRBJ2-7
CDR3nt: TGCGCCAGCAGCCAGACTAGCGGGAGTTCCTACGAGCAGTACTTC
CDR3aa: CASSQTSGSSYEQYF

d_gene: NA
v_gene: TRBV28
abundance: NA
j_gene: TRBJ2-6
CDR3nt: TGTGCCAGCAGTCCGGACAGCTCTGGGGCCAACGTCCTGACTTTC
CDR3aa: CASSPDSSGANVLTF

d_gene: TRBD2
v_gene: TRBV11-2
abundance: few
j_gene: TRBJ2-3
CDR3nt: TGTGCCAGCAGCCGCAGACTAGCGGGGGAAATAGATACGCAGTATTTT
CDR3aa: CASSRRLAGEIDTQYF

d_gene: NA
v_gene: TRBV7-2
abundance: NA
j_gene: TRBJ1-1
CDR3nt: TGTGCCAGCGGGCCTCAGAGGAACACTGAAGCTTTCTTT
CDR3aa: CASGPQRNTEAFF

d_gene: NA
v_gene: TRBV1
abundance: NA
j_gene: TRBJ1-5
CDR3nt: TGCACCAGCGGCCACAGTCCGAATCAGCCCCAGCATTTT
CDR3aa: CTSGHSPNQPQHF

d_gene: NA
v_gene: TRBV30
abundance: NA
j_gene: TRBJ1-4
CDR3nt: TGTGCCCTGACGGGACGGGGGGGTGAAAAACTGTTTTTT
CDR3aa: CALTGRGGEKLFF

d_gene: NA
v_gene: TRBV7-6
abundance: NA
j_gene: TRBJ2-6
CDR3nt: TGTGCCAGCAGCTTAGGGAGTAGCGTCTCTGGGGCCAACGTCCTGACTTTC
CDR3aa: CASSLGSSVSGANVLTF

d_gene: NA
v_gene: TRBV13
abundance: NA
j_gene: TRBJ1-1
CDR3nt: TGTGCCAGCAGCTTAGGAATAGGGAGGAGCACTGAAGCTTTCTTT
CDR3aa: CASSLGIGRSTEAFF

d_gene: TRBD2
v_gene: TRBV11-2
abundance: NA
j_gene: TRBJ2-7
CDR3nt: TGTGCCAGCAGCCCGTCCCAAGCAGCGGGAGACTCTTACGAGCAGTACTTC
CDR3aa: CASSPSQAAGDSYEQYF

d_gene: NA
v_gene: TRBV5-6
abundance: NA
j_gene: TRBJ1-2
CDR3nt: TGTGCCAGCAGCTTGGGCAGGGGAGACTATGGCTACACCTTC
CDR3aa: CASSLGRGDYGYTF

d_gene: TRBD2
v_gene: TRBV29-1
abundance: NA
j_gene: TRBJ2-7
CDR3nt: TGCAGCGTTAGGACCCTGGGAGGGAGCGAGCAGTACTTC
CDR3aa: CSVRTLGGSEQYF

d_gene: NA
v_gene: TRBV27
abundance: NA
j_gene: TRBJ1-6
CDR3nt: TGTGCCAGCAGACAGGCTAATTCACCCCTCCACTTT
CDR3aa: CASRQANSPLHF

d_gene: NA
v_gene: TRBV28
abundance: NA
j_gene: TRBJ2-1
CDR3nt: TGTGCCAGCAGCCATACATCTAGTAGCGATGAGCAGTTCTTC
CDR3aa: CASSHTSSSDEQFF

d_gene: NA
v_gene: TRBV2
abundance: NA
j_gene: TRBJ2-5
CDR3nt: TGTGCCAGCAGCCCCTTGGGGGGGGGCGGGGAGACCCAGTACTTC
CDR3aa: CASSPLGGGGETQYF

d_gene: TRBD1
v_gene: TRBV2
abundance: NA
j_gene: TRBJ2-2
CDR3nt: TGTGCCAGCAGAGCCGGGACAGGGGCCCGAAACACCGGGGAGCTGTTTTTT
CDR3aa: CASRAGTGARNTGELFF

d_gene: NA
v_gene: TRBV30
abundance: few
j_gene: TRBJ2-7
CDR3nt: TGTGCCTGGAGTGGAAGGGGCAGGGCCTTCTACGAGCAGTACTTC
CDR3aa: CAWSGRGRAFYEQYF

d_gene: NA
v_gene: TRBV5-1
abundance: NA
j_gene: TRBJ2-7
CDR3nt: TGCGCCAGCACCCGCCTCGTAGATTCGCCGGGAGACTACGAGCAGTACTTC
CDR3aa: CASTRLVDSPGDYEQYF

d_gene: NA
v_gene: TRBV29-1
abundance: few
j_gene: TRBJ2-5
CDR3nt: TGCAGCGTACTCAGGGGCCTGCAAGAGACCCAGTACTTC
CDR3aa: CSVLRGLQETQYF

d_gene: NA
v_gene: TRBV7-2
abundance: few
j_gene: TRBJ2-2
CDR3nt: TGTGCCAGCAGCTTAGAACTGCTTGACACCGGGGAGCTGTTTTTT
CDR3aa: CASSLELLDTGELFF

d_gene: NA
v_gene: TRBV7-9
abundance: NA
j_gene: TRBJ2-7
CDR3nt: TGTGCCAGCAGCTTAGTCTCTCGAGGCGAGCAGTACTTC
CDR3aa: CASSLVSRGEQYF

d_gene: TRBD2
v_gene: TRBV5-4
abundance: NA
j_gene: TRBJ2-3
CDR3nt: TGTGCCAGCAGACTAGCGGGAGGGAGAGATACGCAGTATTTT
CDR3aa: CASRLAGGRDTQYF

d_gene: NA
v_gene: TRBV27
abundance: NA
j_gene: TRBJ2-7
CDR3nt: TGTGCCAGCGGCAGCTCCTACGAGCAGTACTTC
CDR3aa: CASGSSYEQYF